This TCR beta chain was profiled in a study of neurological immune-mediated disorders. Study as a whole: Relapsing-remitting disease was seen in about 90% of the roughly 35 multiple sclerosis patients, and secondary progressive disease was seen in 3.

There are many counts of this clonotype. Its target is not known. General study findings and limits: The absence of shared CDR3 amino acid sequences among expanded clones across subjects suggests private repertoires in all groups. There was no association between the multiple sclerosis repertoire cluster and any clinical or MRI feature.

The cDNA was generated through 5'RACE incorporating 10-nucleotide random UMIs. Each CDR3 protein gets one entry after TCRdb re-called the 5' RACE reads with MiXCR. The table records about 80,000 distinct CDR3 sequences, over 4.5% of them present only once. The time point was: longitudinal time-point 2. This CDR3 comprises 15 residues. The V end lost 7 bases, the J end lost 1 base, and 17 bases lay between the germline ends. Per the germline V gene, CDR1 is SGHRS and CDR2 is YFSETQ. The sample taken for sequencing was PBMCs. J is TRBJ1-1 and V is TRBV5-1; D unclear. The clonotype comes from a woman in her sixties or seventies with multiple sclerosis. The CDR3 region has the DNA TGCGCCAGCTCCGGGAGCTCTTCTGGGAACACTGAAGCTTTCTTT. Translating gives CASSGSSSGNTEAFF.